Each of the 20 T cell receptor beta chains below was sequenced from the same sample in a study of shared clonotypes between healthy human individuals. Measured with immunoSEQ multiplex PCR; TCRdb has only the in-frame clones, and not every one. Here the sample spans about 2.4 million clones, over 85% being singletons. The sequenced sample was naive CD4+ T cells from PBMCs. The subset denotes: CD45RA+ positively selected. Receptors originate from a man younger than 35 in good health. Some clones in this sample may be carry-over from other donors' samples.

V usage is TRBV5-5 and J usage is TRBJ2-3; D is undetermined. V was trimmed by 6 bases and J by 0 bases, leaving 14 bases between them. Per germline, CDR1 SGHKS and CDR2 YYEKEE (reference sequence). The CDR3 spans 15 residues. The CDR3 loop is CASKQTFPSTDTQYF. CDR3 nucleotide sequence: TGTGCCAGCAAGCAGACTTTTCCGAGCACAGATACGCAGTATTTT.

The V gene is TRBV30, the J gene TRBJ2-1; 7 bases fit TRBD1. The CDR3 totals 13 residues. CDR1 and CDR2 (germline): GTSNPN, SVGIG (reference sequence). V was pared by 2 bases and J by 7 bases, with 5 bases of the junction left unmatched. The CDR3 sequence: CAWSPGTVNEQFF. The DNA for the CDR3 is TGTGCCTGGAGTCCCGGGACAGTGAATGAGCAGTTCTTC.

This chain links TRBV28 with TRBJ1-2; tentative D call: TRBD1 (5 bases). CDR1 is MDHEN, CDR2 SYDVKM, per germline. Trimming pared 7 bases from V and 2 bases from J, leaving 11 bases between. The CDR3 spans 13 residues. The CDR3 bases are TGTGCCAGCACAGTTAAGGGGAACTATGGCTACACCTTC. As protein: CASTVKGNYGYTF.

V gene TRBV5-1 combines with J gene TRBJ2-1, with a possible D match to TRBD2 (5 bases). The CDR3 loop spans 14 amino acids. The germline V gene has CDR1 SGHRS and CDR2 YFSETQ. V shed 4 bases and J shed 6 bases, with 14 bases lying between them. The CDR3 DNA is TGCGCCAGCAGCCCGCAAACTAGTTCCAATGAGCAGTTCTTC. Amino acid sequence: CASSPQTSSNEQFF.

The rearrangement joins TRBV4-1 to TRBJ1-2; D gene uncertain. Germline CDR1 and CDR2: MGHRA and YSYEKL. The V gene lost 1 base and the J gene lost 4 bases, with 10 bases spanning the gap. The CDR3 contains 14 residues. This chain's CDR3 is CASSQAGVLYGYTF. The CDR3 bases are TGCGCCAGCAGCCAAGCCGGGGTTCTCTATGGCTACACCTTC.

V and J are TRBV28 and TRBJ2-7, with 8 positions matching TRBD1. Germline CDR1 and CDR2: MDHEN and SYDVKM. The CDR3 sequence is 14 residues long. The ends lost 3 bases at V and 5 bases at J; junction bases unmatched: 6. The CDR3 loop reads CASSLGQGADEQYF. In DNA form, the CDR3 reads TGTGCCAGCAGTTTGGGCCAGGGGGCCGACGAGCAGTACTTC.

Comment on this clone: This specimen includes other DNA sequences encoding the same CDR3. The chain combines TRBV5-1 with TRBJ1-1, with TRBD1 identical over 9 bases. J gave up 4 bases and V 6 bases, and 4 bases lay outside the gene matches. The CDR3 extends over 13 amino acids. Germline-derived CDR1 and CDR2 are SGHRS and YFSETQ. CDR3 DNA: TGCGCCAGCAAGGGACAGGGCGCCACTGAAGCTTTCTTT. It codes for CASKGQGATEAFF.

The chain links TRBV2 to TRBJ2-7; no clear D. Germline V lookup: CDR1 SNHLY, CDR2 FYNNEI. Trimming took 6 bases from V and 6 from J, leaving 6 bases between them. This CDR3 is 10 amino acids long. In nucleotides, the CDR3 is TGTGCCAGCAGACGCGGCGAGCAGTACTTC. Its translation is CASRRGEQYF.

This rearrangement joins TRBV28 to TRBJ1-3; TRBD1 is a possible D gene (6 bases). This CDR3 contains 15 residues. From germline, CDR1 is MDHEN and CDR2 SYDVKM. Trimming took 5 bases from V and 4 from J, leaving 15 bases between them. The CDR3 DNA reads as TGTGCCAGCAGTATAGGGGGGGCGCGGGGAAACACCATATATTTT. Its translation is CASSIGGARGNTIYF.

The chain combines TRBV4-1 with TRBJ1-2; D unclear. Germline lookup yields CDR1 MGHRA and CDR2 YSYEKL. Trimming cost V 0 bases and J 8 bases, with 19 bases left between them. The CDR3 runs 16 residues. DNA for the CDR3: TGCGCCAGCAGCCAAGATACGGCCGATTACTACCAGGGCTACACCTTC. This translates into CASSQDTADYYQGYTF.

With respect to this clone: This sample also contains other DNA sequences that code for the same CDR3. The chain is built from TRBV5-1 and TRBJ1-4; D is unclear. With 0 bases removed from V and 2 bases from J, the gap between germline ends came to 8 bases. This CDR3 region has 15 residues. CDR1 and CDR2 from the germline V gene are SGHRS and YFSETQ. CDR3 DNA sequence: TGCGCCAGCAGCTTGGGGGCAGCGACTAATGAAAAACTGTTTTTT. This translates into CASSLGAATNEKLFF. Supplemented by reference TRBV5-1 and TRBJ1-4, the full variable domain reads KAGVTQTPRYLIKTRGQQVTLSCSPISGHRSVSWYQQTPGQGLQFLFEYFSETQRNKGNFPGRFSGRQFSNSRSEMNVSTLELGDSALYLCASSLGAATNEKLFFGSGTQLSVL.

The V and J genes are TRBV28 and TRBJ2-4; the D gene is possibly TRBD1 (6 bases). This CDR3 contains 15 residues. CDR1 and CDR2 (germline): MDHEN, SYDVKM. V dropped 5 bases and J dropped 1 base, with 12 bases sitting between them. This CDR3 is CASSHFGQAKNIQYF. The CDR3 DNA reads as TGTGCCAGCAGTCACTTCGGACAGGCCAAAAACATTCAGTACTTC.

Notes on this clone: The junction and the germline gene differ at one end; a read error may be behind it. The chain employs TRBV7-2 and TRBJ2-2; no reliable D call. CDR1 and CDR2 (germline): SGHTA, FQGNSA. There are 15 residues in the CDR3. DNA of the CDR3: TGTGCCAGTAGCTTAGGTACTCATAACACCGGGGAGCTGTTTTTT. Encoded protein: CASSLGTHNTGELFF.

This clone was counted once. This chain links TRBV28 with TRBJ2-3; the D is unclear. The V end was cut by 3 bases, the J end by 9 bases, with 10 bases between. From germline, CDR1 is MDHEN and CDR2 SYDVKM. The CDR3 has 12 amino acids. CDR3 loop: CASSFGLETQYF. The CDR3 nucleotides are TGTGCCAGCAGTTTTGGCCTAGAGACGCAGTATTTT.

The V and J genes are TRBV4-1 and TRBJ2-7, with D unclear. CDR3 length equals 18 residues. Trimming removed 0 bases from V and 2 bases from J, with 20 bases in between. The germline CDR1 and CDR2 sequences are MGHRA and YSYEKL. The CDR3, as DNA: TGCGCCAGCAGCCAAGATCCCCCAGTTCTTTCTTCTACCTACGAGCAGTACTTC. It codes for CASSQDPPVLSSTYEQYF.

V gene TRBV9 combines with J gene TRBJ2-7; TRBD1 matches 7 bases. The CDR3 length is 15 residues. V lost 1 base to trimming and J lost 0 bases; unmatched junction nucleotides: 4. Germline-derived CDR1 and CDR2 are SGDLS and YYNGEE. The CDR3 reads CASSVRTGSSYEQYF. CDR3 in DNA: TGTGCCAGCAGCGTAAGGACAGGAAGCTCCTACGAGCAGTACTTC.

CDR3 residues: CASTRDIGGSGNTIYF. CDR3 DNA: TGTGCCAGTACCCGGGACATCGGCGGCTCTGGAAACACCATATATTTT. V is TRBV19 and J is TRBJ1-3; tentatively, D is TRBD1 (6 bases). CDR1 is LNHDA and CDR2 is SQIVND in the germline V gene (reference sequence). Trimming stripped 7 bases from V and 0 bases from J, with 16 bases between. The CDR3 is 16 amino acids.

V gene TRBV25-1 combines with J gene TRBJ2-3; D may be TRBD1 (5 bases). This CDR3 contains 15 residues. V gave up 3 bases and J gave up 5 bases, with 15 bases separating them. Germline assignment: CDR1 MGHDK and CDR2 SYGVNS. The CDR3 here is CASSDVSRAGDTQYF. The CDR3 DNA is TGTGCCAGCAGTGATGTTTCCAGGGCCGGAGATACGCAGTATTTT.

This chain joins TRBV6-1 and TRBJ1-2; D unclear. V gave up 1 base and J gave up 4 bases, with 7 bases separating them. This CDR3 has 13 amino acids. The V gene's germline CDR1 is MNHNS and CDR2 SASEGT. The CDR3 loop is CASSEVAVYGYTF. CDR3 bases: TGTGCCAGCAGTGAAGTGGCAGTCTATGGCTACACCTTC.

The chain joins TRBV6-5 to TRBJ1-3; D is unresolved. Germline V gives CDR1 MNHEY, CDR2 SVGAGI. The CDR3 has 15 amino acids. Trimming pared 0 bases from V and 10 bases from J, leaving 16 bases between. The CDR3: CASSYSRAAERTIYF. The CDR3 bases are TGTGCCAGCAGTTACTCCCGGGCCGCCGAACGTACCATATATTTT.